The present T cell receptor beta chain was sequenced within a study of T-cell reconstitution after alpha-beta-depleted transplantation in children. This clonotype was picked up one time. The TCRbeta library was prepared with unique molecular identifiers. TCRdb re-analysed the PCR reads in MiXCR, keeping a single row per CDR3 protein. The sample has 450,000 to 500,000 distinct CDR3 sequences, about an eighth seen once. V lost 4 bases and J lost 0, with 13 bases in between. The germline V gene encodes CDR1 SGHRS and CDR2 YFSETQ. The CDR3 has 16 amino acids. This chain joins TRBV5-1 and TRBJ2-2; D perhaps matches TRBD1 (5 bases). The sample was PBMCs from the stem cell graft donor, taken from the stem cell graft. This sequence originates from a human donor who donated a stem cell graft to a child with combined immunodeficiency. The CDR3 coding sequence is TGCGCCAGCAGCAAGGACCTACAGGCGAACACCGGGGAGCTGTTTTTT. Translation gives CASSKDLQANTGELFF.